This passage covers 29 T cell receptor beta chains from one sample sequenced in a study of CD8 T cells in Susac syndrome. An amount of RNA that ranged from roughly 0.5 to 1 ug was reverse transcribed with random hexamers. TCRdb processed the immunoSEQ multiplex PCR reads anew with MiXCR; each CDR3 protein has one entry. The sample holds about 210,000 distinct CDR3 sequences; about 95% are singletons and the top ten take 0.085% to 0.095%. Input material: CD4+ T cells from PBMCs. The source is a human donor with multiple sclerosis.

V gene TRBV28 combines with J gene TRBJ1-4; tentatively, D is TRBD1 (5 bases). Germline CDR1 and CDR2: MDHEN and SYDVKM. This CDR3 comprises 14 residues. V dropped 7 bases and J dropped 6 bases, with 15 bases sitting between them. The DNA of the CDR3 is TGTGCCAGCACCCCGGGGGGTGAGCATGAAAAACTGTTTTTT. Protein: CASTPGGEHEKLFF.

The chain is built from TRBV30 and TRBJ2-7; no clear D gene. V lost 0 bases and J 2 bases, leaving 11 bases between the germline ends. This CDR3 comprises 14 residues. Per germline, CDR1 GTSNPN and CDR2 SVGIG (reference sequence). The CDR3 region is CAWSVRTAAYEQYF. CDR3 DNA: TGTGCCTGGAGTGTGAGGACCGCCGCCTACGAGCAGTACTTC.

This clonotype is a singleton in its sample. The genes are TRBV3-1 and TRBJ2-6; D gene ambiguous. In germline, CDR1 is LGHDT, CDR2 YNNKEL (reference sequence). This CDR3 contains 15 residues. Trimming left V 1 base short and J 0 bases short, with 4 bases between. The DNA of the CDR3 is TGTGCCAGCAGCCAAGGGAGCTCTGGGGCCAACGTCCTGACTTTC. This gives the protein CASSQGSSGANVLTF.

The V and J genes are TRBV6-5 and TRBJ1-6, with a tentative D call TRBD1 (6 bases). The germline V gene encodes CDR1 MNHEY and CDR2 SVGAGI. CDR3 length: 14 amino acids. V lost 7 bases, J lost 4 bases, and 11 bases lay in between. DNA for the CDR3: TGTGCCAGCACCCCGGGACAATATAATTCACCCCTCCACTTT. This codes for CASTPGQYNSPLHF.

The chain uses TRBV5-1 and TRBJ2-3; the D is unclear. With 2 bases removed from V and 1 base from J, the gap between germline ends came to 8 bases. The length of the CDR3 is 14 residues. Germline loops: CDR1 SGHRS, CDR2 YFSETQ. For the CDR3, the DNA is TGCGCCAGCAGCTTCCGCATAGGCACAGATACGCAGTATTTT. It codes for CASSFRIGTDTQYF.

This chain joins TRBV9 and TRBJ1-2; 7 nucleotides match TRBD1. This CDR3 is 15 amino acids long. Germline assignment: CDR1 SGDLS and CDR2 YYNGEE. V gave up 0 bases and J gave up 0 bases; unmatched junction bases: 2. The CDR3 DNA reads as TGTGCCAGCAGCGTAGGAGGACAGGCTAACTATGGCTACACCTTC. It yields the protein CASSVGGQANYGYTF.

The genes are TRBV20-1 and TRBJ2-7; no clear D gene. The CDR3 runs to 12 residues. Looked up from germline, CDR1 is DFQATT and CDR2 is SNEGSKA (reference sequence). Between the trimmed V and J ends, which lost 3 bases and 3 bases, there was a span of 9 bases. CDR3 region: CSASPDLYEQYF. CDR3 nucleotide sequence: TGCAGTGCTAGCCCAGACCTCTACGAGCAGTACTTC.

This chain connects TRBV5-1 to TRBJ2-3; 9 bases are shared with TRBD2. This CDR3 is built from 14 residues. Looked up from germline, CDR1 is SGHRS and CDR2 is YFSETQ. The V segment lost 4 bases and the J segment 6 bases; nucleotides outside the gene matches: 6. The CDR3 loop reads CASSPGLAQDTQYF. CDR3 nucleotide sequence: TGCGCCAGCAGCCCGGGACTAGCACAGGATACGCAGTATTTT.

This clonotype was recorded once. The genes are TRBV5-6 and TRBJ1-5; D uncertain. Germline CDR1 reads SGHDT; CDR2 reads YYEEEE. Deletions cut 0 bases from V and 7 bases from J, with 11 bases between. This CDR3 is 14 amino acids long. CDR3 in DNA: TGTGCCAGCAGCTTGGGCCGCCCGGAACAGCCCCAGCATTTT. Protein product: CASSLGRPEQPQHF.

The V and J genes are TRBV2 and TRBJ2-3; 11 nucleotides align to TRBD2. The CDR3 spans 14 residues. Germline V CDR1 and CDR2: SNHLY, FYNNEI. The junction had 2 bases not matched to a gene; V was cut back by 7 bases and J by 2 bases. CDR3 protein: CASKTSGTTDTQYF. The CDR3 nucleotides are TGTGCCAGCAAGACTAGCGGGACCACAGATACGCAGTATTTT.

V usage is TRBV29-1 and J usage is TRBJ2-1; the match to TRBD2 covers 10 bases. Germline lookup yields CDR1 SQVTM and CDR2 ANQGSEA. The ends lost 0 bases at V and 6 bases at J; junction bases unmatched: 5. This CDR3 is 15 amino acids long. The CDR3 DNA is TGCAGCGTTGAAGAAACTAGCGGGATCTTCAATGAGCAGTTCTTC. Translation gives CSVEETSGIFNEQFF.

This clonotype was picked up one time. The chain has TRBV3-1 and TRBJ2-7, with D perhaps matching TRBD1 (6 bases). CDR3 length equals 15 residues. Trimming pared 4 bases from V and 5 bases from J, leaving 18 bases between. Germline loops: CDR1 LGHDT, CDR2 YNNKEL (reference sequence). The CDR3 is CASSPGRAGDHEQYF. The CDR3 DNA reads as TGTGCCAGCAGCCCAGGTCGGGCAGGGGACCACGAGCAGTACTTC.

This clonotype was seen a handful of times. This chain joins TRBV29-1 and TRBJ2-7; D might be TRBD1 (6 bases). Trimming shortened V by 4 bases and J by 0 bases, and 10 bases separated the two germline ends. Per germline, CDR1 SQVTM and CDR2 ANQGSEA. The CDR3 covers 13 residues. CDR3 nucleotides: TGCAGCGTTGGACAGGCTAGCTCCTACGAGCAGTACTTC. As protein: CSVGQASSYEQYF.

The chain has TRBV20-1 and TRBJ2-1; D gene ambiguous. The CDR3 consists of 10 residues. V shed 0 bases and J shed 8 bases, with 2 bases lying between them. CDR1 and CDR2 (germline): DFQATT, SNEGSKA (reference sequence). CDR3 sequence: CSAREDEQFF. The CDR3 DNA reads TGCAGTGCTAGAGAGGATGAGCAGTTCTTC.

The CDR3 sequence: CASSFGTGPYEQYF. The CDR3 coding sequence is TGTGCCAGCAGCTTCGGGACAGGTCCCTACGAGCAGTACTTC. This sequence joins TRBV7-3 and TRBJ2-7, with 8 bases fitting TRBD1. Germline CDR1 reads SGHTA; CDR2 reads FQGTGA. J was trimmed by 2 bases and V by 3 bases; bases with no gene match: 3. This CDR3 comprises 14 residues.

The chain is built from TRBV5-1 and TRBJ2-5; D may match TRBD1 or TRBD2 (6 bases each). This CDR3 has 16 residues. The V gene's germline CDR1 is SGHRS and CDR2 YFSETQ. V lost 2 bases and J 1 base, leaving 15 bases between the germline ends. The CDR3 bases are TGCGCCAGCAGCTTAGGTGGAGGGGGGCTCCAAGAGACCCAGTACTTC. Translated, it gives CASSLGGGGLQETQYF.

V gene TRBV20-1 combines with J gene TRBJ2-2; D is unclear. V was cut by 0 bases and J by 8 bases, with 10 bases left in between. CDR3 length equals 13 residues. Germline CDR1 and CDR2: DFQATT and SNEGSKA (reference sequence). The DNA of the CDR3 is TGCAGTGCTAGAGAAAGAATTATTGGGGAGCTGTTTTTT. Amino acid sequence: CSARERIIGELFF.

This rearrangement joins TRBV20-1 to TRBJ2-1; 7 nucleotides line up with TRBD1. V shed 6 bases, J shed 7 bases, and the junction held 6 bases outside the gene matches. Looked up from germline, CDR1 is DFQATT and CDR2 is SNEGSKA (reference sequence). The CDR3 has 12 amino acids. CDR3 bases: TGCAGTGCCAGGGGACAGCTTAATGAGCAGTTCTTC. This translates into CSARGQLNEQFF.

This rearrangement joins TRBV2 to TRBJ2-2, with D possibly matching TRBD2 (6 bases). CDR1 and CDR2 (germline): SNHLY, FYNNEI. The V end lost 6 bases, the J end lost 7 bases, and 6 bases lay between the germline ends. The CDR3 is 11 amino acids. Written as DNA, the CDR3 is TGTGCCAGCAGGCGGGACGGGGAGCTGTTTTTT. Its translation is CASRRDGELFF.

This rearrangement joins TRBV4-2 to TRBJ2-1, with TRBD2 matching over 13 bases. CDR1 is LGHNA and CDR2 is YNFKEQ in the germline V gene. V shed 5 bases and J 3 bases; nucleotides not matched to a gene: 19. CDR3 length: 21 amino acids. CDR3: CASSGWPGTSGVGDHYNEQFF. CDR3 bases: TGTGCCAGCAGCGGGTGGCCCGGGACTAGCGGGGTTGGGGATCACTACAATGAGCAGTTCTTC.

This chain connects TRBV3-1 to TRBJ2-3; D gene uncertain. Germline loops: CDR1 LGHDT, CDR2 YNNKEL (reference sequence). The CDR3 loop spans 13 amino acids. Trimming stripped 4 bases from V and 8 bases from J, with 13 bases between. CDR3 protein: CASSPPVTITQYF. The CDR3 DNA reads as TGTGCCAGCAGCCCCCCGGTTACCATTACGCAGTATTTT.

In DNA form, the CDR3 reads TGTGCCAGCCTGTCTGCGGGGACAACACAAGAGACCCAGTACTTC. The encoded protein is CASLSAGTTQETQYF. The chain is built from TRBV7-6 and TRBJ2-5; D may correspond to TRBD1 or TRBD2 (6 bases each). The CDR3 is made up of 15 amino acids. Germline loops: CDR1 SGHVS, CDR2 FNYEAQ. The V gene lost 8 bases and the J gene lost 2 bases, with 18 bases spanning the gap.

This clonotype was counted a single time. V usage is TRBV5-1 and J usage is TRBJ1-4, with 8 bases aligning to TRBD1. V dropped 4 bases and J dropped 7; count of bases not matched to a gene: 18. Germline-derived CDR1 and CDR2 are SGHRS and YFSETQ. This CDR3 region has 18 residues. The CDR3 sequence is CASSPRGDRYFTGEKLFF. The CDR3 DNA reads as TGCGCCAGCAGCCCACGAGGGGACAGGTACTTCACTGGTGAAAAACTGTTTTTT.

This clonotype was observed a handful of times. The chain is built from TRBV7-2 and TRBJ2-7; D gene ambiguous. The V gene lost 1 base and the J gene lost 3 bases, with 10 bases spanning the gap. Germline CDR1 is SGHTA and CDR2 is FQGNSA. The CDR3 sequence is 14 residues long. CDR3 sequence reads: CASSLGQPGYEQYF. DNA of the CDR3: TGTGCCAGCAGCTTAGGGCAGCCTGGCTACGAGCAGTACTTC.

The J gene is TRBJ2-1, the V gene TRBV28; possible D gene TRBD1, 5 bases. The ends were cut back, 4 bases at V and 9 bases at J, with 19 bases in the middle. The length of the CDR3 is 15 residues. CDR1 is MDHEN and CDR2 is SYDVKM in the germline V gene. The CDR3 DNA follows: TGTGCCAGCAGTTATGGGGCCGCCGAAGTGGGTGAGCAGTTCTTC. Protein: CASSYGAAEVGEQFF.

The CDR3 nucleotides are TGTGCCAGCTCACCACCTGGGACAGGGAGCTACGAGCAGTACTTC. It codes for CASSPPGTGSYEQYF. The rearrangement links TRBV18 to TRBJ2-7, with 9 bases matching TRBD1. The V gene's germline CDR1 is KGHSH and CDR2 LQKENI. V lost 0 bases, J lost 3 bases, and 3 bases stayed unmatched. There are 15 residues in the CDR3.

The chain employs TRBV29-1 and TRBJ2-7; 7 bases are shared with TRBD2. Unmatched junction bases numbered 9, after V lost 7 bases and J lost 3 bases. The length of the CDR3 is 13 residues. CDR1 is SQVTM and CDR2 is ANQGSEA in the germline V gene. The CDR3 DNA follows: TGCAGCGCCGCCAGCGGGGTAGACTACGAGCAGTACTTC. Its translation: CSAASGVDYEQYF.

The V gene is TRBV3-1, the J gene TRBJ1-2; tentative D call: TRBD1 (6 bases). The CDR3 is 15 residues long. V lost 3 bases, J lost 7 bases, and 18 bases lay in between. Germline CDR1 and CDR2: LGHDT and YNNKEL (reference sequence). CDR3 sequence (DNA): TGTGCCAGCAGCCAGGATACCAACAGGGTAGTTGGCTACACCTTC. Protein sequence: CASSQDTNRVVGYTF.

This rearrangement joins TRBV20-1 to TRBJ2-5; the match to TRBD1 covers 8 bases. CDR3 size: 14 residues. Germline CDR1 and CDR2: DFQATT and SNEGSKA (reference sequence). With V trimmed by 3 bases and J by 2 bases, 5 bases remained unmatched. CDR3 loop: CSASGQGKQETQYF. The CDR3 DNA follows: TGCAGTGCTAGTGGACAGGGTAAACAAGAGACCCAGTACTTC.